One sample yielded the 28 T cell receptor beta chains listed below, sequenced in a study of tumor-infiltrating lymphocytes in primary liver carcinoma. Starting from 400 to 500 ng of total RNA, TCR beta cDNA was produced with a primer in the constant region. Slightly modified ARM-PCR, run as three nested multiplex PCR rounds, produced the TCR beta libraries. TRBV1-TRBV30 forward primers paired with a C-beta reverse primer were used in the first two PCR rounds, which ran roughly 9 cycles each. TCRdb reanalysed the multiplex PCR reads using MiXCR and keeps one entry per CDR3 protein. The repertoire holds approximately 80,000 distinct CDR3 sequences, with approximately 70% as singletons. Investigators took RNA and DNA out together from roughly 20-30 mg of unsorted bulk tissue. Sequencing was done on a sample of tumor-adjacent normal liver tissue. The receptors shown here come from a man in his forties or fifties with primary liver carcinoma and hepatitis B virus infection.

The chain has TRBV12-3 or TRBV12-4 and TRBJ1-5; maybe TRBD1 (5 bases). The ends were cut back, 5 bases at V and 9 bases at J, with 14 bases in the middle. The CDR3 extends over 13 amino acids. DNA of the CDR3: TGTGCCAGCAGTACGAGGGGTGGGGGGCCCCAGCATTTT. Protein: CASSTRGGGPQHF.

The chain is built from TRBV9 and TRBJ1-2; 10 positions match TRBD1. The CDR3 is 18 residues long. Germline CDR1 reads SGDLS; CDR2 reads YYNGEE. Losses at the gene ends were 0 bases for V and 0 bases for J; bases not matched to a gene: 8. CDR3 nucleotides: TGTGCCAGCAGCGTAGCCCGGGACAGGGGCATGTCTAACTATGGCTACACCTTC. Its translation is CASSVARDRGMSNYGYTF.

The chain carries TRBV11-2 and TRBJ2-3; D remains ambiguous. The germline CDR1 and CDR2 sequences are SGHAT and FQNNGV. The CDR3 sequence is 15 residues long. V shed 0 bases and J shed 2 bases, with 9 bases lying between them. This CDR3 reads CASSLDLANTDTQYF. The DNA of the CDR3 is TGTGCCAGCAGCTTAGATCTGGCTAACACAGATACGCAGTATTTT.

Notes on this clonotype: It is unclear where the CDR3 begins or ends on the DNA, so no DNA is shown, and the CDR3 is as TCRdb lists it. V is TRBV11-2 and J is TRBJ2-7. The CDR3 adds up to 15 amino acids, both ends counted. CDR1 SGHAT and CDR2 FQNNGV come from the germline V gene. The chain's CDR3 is CANSLVGSGIYVQYF.

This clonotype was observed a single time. The CDR3 region is CASSDSGQGLTGELFF. In DNA, the CDR3 is TGTGCCAGCAGTGACTCGGGGCAGGGGCTCACCGGGGAGCTGTTTTTT. This sequence joins TRBV9 and TRBJ2-2, with D possibly being TRBD1 (6 bases). The CDR3 loop spans 16 amino acids. The germline CDR1 and CDR2 sequences are SGDLS and YYNGEE. Trimming pared 5 bases from V and 4 bases from J, leaving 18 bases between.

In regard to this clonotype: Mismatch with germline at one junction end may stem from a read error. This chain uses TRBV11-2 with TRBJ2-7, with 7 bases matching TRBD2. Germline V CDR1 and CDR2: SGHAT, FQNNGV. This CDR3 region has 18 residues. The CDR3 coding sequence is TGTGCCAGCAGCTTAGTCCCCGGGGCTAGTGGGAGGGAGCCTGAGCAGCACTTC. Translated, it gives CASSLVPGASGREPEQHF.

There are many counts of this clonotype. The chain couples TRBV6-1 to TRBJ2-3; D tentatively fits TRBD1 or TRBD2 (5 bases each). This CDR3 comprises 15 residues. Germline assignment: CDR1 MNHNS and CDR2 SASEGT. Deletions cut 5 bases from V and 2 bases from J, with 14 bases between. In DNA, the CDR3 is TGTGCCAGCAGTATCCGGGACCTAGCCACAGATACGCAGTATTTT. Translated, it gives CASSIRDLATDTQYF.

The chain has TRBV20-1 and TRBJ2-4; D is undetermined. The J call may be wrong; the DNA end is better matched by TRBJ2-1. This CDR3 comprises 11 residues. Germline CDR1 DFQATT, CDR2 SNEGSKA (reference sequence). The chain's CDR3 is CSGPAGNIQFF. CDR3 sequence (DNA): TGCAGTGGCCCGGCTGGAAACATTCAGTTCTTC.

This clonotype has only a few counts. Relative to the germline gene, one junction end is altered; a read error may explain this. The CDR3 here is CSVGQSAGGLFF. CDR3 DNA sequence: TGCAGCGTCGGACAGTCTGCCGGGGGGCTGTTTTTT. The chain combines TRBV29-1 with TRBJ2-2, with D perhaps TRBD1 or TRBD2 (6 bases each). CDR3 length equals 12 residues. Germline CDR1 SQVTM, CDR2 ANQGSEA.

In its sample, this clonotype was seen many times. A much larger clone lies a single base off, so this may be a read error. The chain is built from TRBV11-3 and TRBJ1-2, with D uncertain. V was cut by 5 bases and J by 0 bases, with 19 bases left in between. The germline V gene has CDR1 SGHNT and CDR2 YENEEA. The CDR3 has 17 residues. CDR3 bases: TGTGCCAGCAGCCCTCCTACCCACAAGGGAACTAACTATGGCTACACCTTC. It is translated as CASSPPTHKGTNYGYTF.

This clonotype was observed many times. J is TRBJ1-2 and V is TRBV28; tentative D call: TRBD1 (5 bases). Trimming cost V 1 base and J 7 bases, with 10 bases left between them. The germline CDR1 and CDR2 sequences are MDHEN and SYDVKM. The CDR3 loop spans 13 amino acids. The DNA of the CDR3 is TGTGCCAGCAGTTTATCCGGCAGGGTTGGCTACACCTTC. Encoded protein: CASSLSGRVGYTF.

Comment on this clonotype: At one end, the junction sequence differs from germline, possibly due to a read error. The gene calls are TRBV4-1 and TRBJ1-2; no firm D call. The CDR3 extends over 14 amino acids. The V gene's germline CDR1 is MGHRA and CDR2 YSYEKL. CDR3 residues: CASSPQEEPGGHTF. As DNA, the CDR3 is TGTGCCAGCAGCCCTCAAGAAGAGCCCGGTGGCCACACCTTC.

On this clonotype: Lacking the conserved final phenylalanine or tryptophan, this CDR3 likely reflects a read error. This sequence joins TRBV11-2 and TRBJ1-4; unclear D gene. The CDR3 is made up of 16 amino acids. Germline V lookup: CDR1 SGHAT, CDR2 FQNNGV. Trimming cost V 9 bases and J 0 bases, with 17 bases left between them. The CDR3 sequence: CASSPGMAPTNEKLFL. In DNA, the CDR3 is TGTGCCAGTAGCCCCGGCATGGCTCCAACTAATGAAAAACTGTTTTTA.

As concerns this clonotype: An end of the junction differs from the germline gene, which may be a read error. The CDR3, as DNA: TGTGCCAGCATGCCCAGGCAGGCAGCATCCTTTTACGAGGAGTACTTC. This translates into CASMPRQAASFYEEYF. The chain carries TRBV6-5 and TRBJ2-7, with unresolved D. Germline loops: CDR1 MNHEY, CDR2 SVGAGI. The CDR3 runs 16 residues.

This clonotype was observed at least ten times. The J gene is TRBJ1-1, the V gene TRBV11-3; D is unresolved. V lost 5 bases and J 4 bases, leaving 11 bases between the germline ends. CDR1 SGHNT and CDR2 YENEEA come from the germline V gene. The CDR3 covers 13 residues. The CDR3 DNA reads TGTGCCAGCAGCCAGGCCACGGGCACTGAAGCTTTCTTT. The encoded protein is CASSQATGTEAFF.

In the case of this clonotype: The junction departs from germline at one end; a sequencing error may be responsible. The CDR3 DNA sequence: TGTAACGTTGAAGTGTTCCAAGAGCTACTTCCAGATACGCAGTATTTT. Its protein product is CNVEVFQELLPDTQYF. The chain links TRBV29-1 to TRBJ2-3; D call uncertain. CDR3 length: 16 amino acids. Germline lookup yields CDR1 SQVTM and CDR2 ANQGSEA.

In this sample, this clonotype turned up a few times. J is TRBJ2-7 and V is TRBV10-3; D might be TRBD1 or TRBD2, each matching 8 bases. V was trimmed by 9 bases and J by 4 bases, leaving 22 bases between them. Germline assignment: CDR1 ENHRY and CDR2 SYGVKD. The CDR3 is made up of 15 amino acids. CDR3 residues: CAIQTGVGGGYEQYF. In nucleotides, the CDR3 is TGTGCCATTCAGACAGGGGTCGGCGGGGGGTACGAGCAGTACTTC.

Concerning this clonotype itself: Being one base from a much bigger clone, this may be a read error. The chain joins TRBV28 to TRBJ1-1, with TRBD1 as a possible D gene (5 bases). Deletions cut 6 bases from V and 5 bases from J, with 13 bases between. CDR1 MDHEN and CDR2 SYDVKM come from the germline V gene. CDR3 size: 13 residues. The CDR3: CASRSGTRTEAFF. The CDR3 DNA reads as TGTGCCAGCAGGTCTGGGACGAGGACTGAAGCTTTCTTT.

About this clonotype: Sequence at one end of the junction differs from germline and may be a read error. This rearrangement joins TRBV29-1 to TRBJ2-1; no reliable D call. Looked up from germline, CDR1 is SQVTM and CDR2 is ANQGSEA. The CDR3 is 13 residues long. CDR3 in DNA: TGCAGCGTTGGGATTCCGTTTCGAGATGATCAGTTCTTC. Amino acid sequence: CSVGIPFRDDQFF.

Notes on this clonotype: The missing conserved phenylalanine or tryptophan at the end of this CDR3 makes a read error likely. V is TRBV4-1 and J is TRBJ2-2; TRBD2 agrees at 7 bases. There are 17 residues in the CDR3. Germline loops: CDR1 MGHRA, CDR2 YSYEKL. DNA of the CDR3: TGCACCAGCAGCCCTTATACTAGCGAAAGAGGGACCGGCGAGCTGTTTCTT. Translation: CTSSPYTSERGTGELFL.

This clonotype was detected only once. CDR3 loop: CASSYSKGQETQHF. The CDR3 region has the DNA TGTGCCAGCAGTTACTCGAAGGGACAGGAGACGCAGCATTTT. V gene TRBV6-5 combines with J gene TRBJ2-3; 8 bases are shared with TRBD1. The DNA end is more similar to TRBJ1-5, so the J call may be wrong. CDR3 length: 14 amino acids. CDR1 is MNHEY and CDR2 is SVGAGI in the germline V gene.

The CDR3: CASSQPSFGTSRSCGETDTQYF. The CDR3 nucleotides are TGCGCCAGCAGCCAACCTTCTTTCGGGACTAGCAGGAGTTGCGGGGAAACAGATACGCAGTATTTT. The chain links TRBV4-3 to TRBJ2-3; 9 bases are a match to TRBD2. The CDR3 is made up of 22 amino acids. Germline lookup yields CDR1 LGHNA and CDR2 YSLEER. Losses at the gene ends were 2 bases for V and 3 bases for J; bases not matched to a gene: 24.

The CDR3 reads CASSGGLAGVRTYGEQYF. The CDR3 DNA sequence: TGTGCCAGCAGTGGAGGACTAGCGGGCGTGAGGACGTACGGCGAGCAGTACTTC. V and J are TRBV6-1 and TRBJ2-7, with 11 positions matching TRBD2. Per the germline V gene, CDR1 is MNHNS and CDR2 is SASEGT. Losses at the gene ends were 4 bases for V and 6 bases for J; bases not matched to a gene: 17. The CDR3 is 18 residues long.

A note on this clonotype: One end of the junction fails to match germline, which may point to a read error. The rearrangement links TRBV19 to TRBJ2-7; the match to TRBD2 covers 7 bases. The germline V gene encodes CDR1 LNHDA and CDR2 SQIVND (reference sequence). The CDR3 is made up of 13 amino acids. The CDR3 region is CASSIAGGYGQYF. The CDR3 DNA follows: TGTGCCAGTAGTATAGCGGGAGGCTACGGGCAGTACTTC.

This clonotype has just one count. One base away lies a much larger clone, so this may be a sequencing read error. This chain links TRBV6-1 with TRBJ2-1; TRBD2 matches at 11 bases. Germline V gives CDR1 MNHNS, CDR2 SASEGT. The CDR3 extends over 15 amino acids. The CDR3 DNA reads TGTACCAGCAGTACCGGGACTAGCGGCCAATGGGAGCAGTTCTTC. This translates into CTSSTGTSGQWEQFF.

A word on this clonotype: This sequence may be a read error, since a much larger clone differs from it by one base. CDR3 amino acids: CASGYPGTRGSEQFF. The CDR3 DNA reads as TGTGCCAGCGGTTACCCCGGGACTAGAGGGTCTGAGCAGTTCTTC. The J gene is TRBJ2-1, the V gene TRBV28; 8 bases match TRBD2. Per the germline V gene, CDR1 is MDHEN and CDR2 is SYDVKM. CDR3 length: 15 amino acids. After removal of 8 bases from V and 9 bases from J, the junction contained 15 bases not matched to a gene.

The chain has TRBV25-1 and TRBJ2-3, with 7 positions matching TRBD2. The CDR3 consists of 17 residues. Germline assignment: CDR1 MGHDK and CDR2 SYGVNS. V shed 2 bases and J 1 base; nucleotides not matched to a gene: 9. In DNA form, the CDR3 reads TGTGCCAGCAGTGAAAGGTGGCGGGAGTTAGGCACAGATACGCAGTATTTT. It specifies CASSERWRELGTDTQYF. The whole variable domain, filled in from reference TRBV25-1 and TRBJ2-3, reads EADIYQTPRYLVIGTGKKITLECSQTMGHDKMYWYQQDPGMELHLIHYSYGVNSTEKGDLSSESTVSRIRTEHFPLTLESARPSHTSQYLCASSERWRELGTDTQYFGPGTRLTVL.

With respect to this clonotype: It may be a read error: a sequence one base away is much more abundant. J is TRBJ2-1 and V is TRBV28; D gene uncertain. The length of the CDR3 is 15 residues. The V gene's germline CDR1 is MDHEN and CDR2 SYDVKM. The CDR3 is CVSSPPPSSYNEQFF. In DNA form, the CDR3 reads TGTGTCAGCAGCCCCCCTCCCAGCTCCTACAATGAGCAGTTCTTC.